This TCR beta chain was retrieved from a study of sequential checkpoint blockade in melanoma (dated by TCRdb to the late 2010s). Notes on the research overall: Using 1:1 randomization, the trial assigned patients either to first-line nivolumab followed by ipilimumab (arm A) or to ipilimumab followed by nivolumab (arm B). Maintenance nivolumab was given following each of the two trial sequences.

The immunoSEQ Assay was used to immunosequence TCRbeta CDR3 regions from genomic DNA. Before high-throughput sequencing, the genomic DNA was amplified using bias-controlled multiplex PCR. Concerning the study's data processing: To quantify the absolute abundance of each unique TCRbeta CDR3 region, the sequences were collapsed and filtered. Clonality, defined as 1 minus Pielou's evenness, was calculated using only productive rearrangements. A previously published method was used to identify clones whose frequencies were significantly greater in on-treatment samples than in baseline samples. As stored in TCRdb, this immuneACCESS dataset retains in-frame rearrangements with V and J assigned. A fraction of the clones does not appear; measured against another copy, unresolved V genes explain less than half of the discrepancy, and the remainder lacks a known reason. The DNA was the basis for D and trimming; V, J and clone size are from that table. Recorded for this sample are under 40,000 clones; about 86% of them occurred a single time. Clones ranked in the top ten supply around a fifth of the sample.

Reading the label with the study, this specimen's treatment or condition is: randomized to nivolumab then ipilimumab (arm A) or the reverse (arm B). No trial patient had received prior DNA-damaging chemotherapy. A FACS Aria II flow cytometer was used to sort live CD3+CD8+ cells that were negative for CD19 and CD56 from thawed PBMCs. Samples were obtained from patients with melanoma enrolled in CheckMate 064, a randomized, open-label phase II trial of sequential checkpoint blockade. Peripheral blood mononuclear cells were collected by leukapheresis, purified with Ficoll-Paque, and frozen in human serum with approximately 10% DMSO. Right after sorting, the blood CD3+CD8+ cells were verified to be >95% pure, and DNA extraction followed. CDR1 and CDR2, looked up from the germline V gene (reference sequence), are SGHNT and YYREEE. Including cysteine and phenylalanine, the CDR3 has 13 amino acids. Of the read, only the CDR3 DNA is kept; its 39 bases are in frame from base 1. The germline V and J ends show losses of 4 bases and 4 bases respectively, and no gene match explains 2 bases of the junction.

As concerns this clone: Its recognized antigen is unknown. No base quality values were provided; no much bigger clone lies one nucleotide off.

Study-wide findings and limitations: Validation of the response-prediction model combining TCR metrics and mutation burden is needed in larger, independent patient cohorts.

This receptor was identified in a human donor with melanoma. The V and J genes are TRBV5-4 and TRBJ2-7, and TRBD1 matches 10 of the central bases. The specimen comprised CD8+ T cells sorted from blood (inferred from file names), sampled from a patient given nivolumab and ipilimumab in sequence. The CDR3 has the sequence CASSDRGRYEQYF. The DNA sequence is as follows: TGTGCCAGCAGCGACAGGGGGCGGTACGAGCAGTACTTC.